This TCR beta chain was sequenced during a study of immune evolution from preneoplasia to lung adenocarcinoma (dated by TCRdb to the early 2020s). Describing the broader study: No AAH lesions showed HLA loss of heterozygosity, compared with roughly 7% of AIS, over 12% of MIA and roughly a third of ADC lesions. The study combined immune gene expression, TCR sequencing and multiplex immunofluorescence to profile immune contexture across lung adenocarcinoma precursors and invasive adenocarcinoma. Resected precursor lesions (AAH, AIS, MIA) and invasive adenocarcinomas were compared with paired morphologically normal lung tissue. Sample size was based on specimen availability rather than a prior power calculation. Whole exome sequencing and methylation data from the same cohort of nodules were integrated with the immune data. A total of some 48 patients with pulmonary nodules who underwent surgical resection were included in the overall cohort. The TCR sequencing data were obtained from 51 patients. It was reported in the study that about 100 samples were used for TCR sequencing. POLYSOLVER was used to infer Class I HLA alleles from exome data, and LOHHLA was used to detect allele-specific HLA loss. The study at large found these results: Findings were based on association rather than direct causation; larger cohorts with long-term follow-up and longitudinal biopsies were deemed needed. Because every patient came from Japan and China, how well the results apply to Western populations was uncertain. The highest clonality was observed in normal lung, whereas higher T cell density and diversity but lower clonality appeared to be present in later-stage lesions. Normal lung had the highest top T cell clone frequencies, which appeared to decline progressively from AAH through AIS, MIA and invasive adenocarcinoma. The highest T cell clonality was observed in KRAS-mutant nodules compared with EGFR-mutant or double wild-type lesions.

With respect to this clone: What this receptor recognizes is not known. No clone much larger than this one lies a single base away; base qualities are absent.

TCR beta CDR3 regions were sequenced from DNA using the immunoSEQ hsTCRbeta Kit. The authors' pipeline ran thus. The ImmunoSEQ Analyzer was used to analyse the TCR sequencing data. T cell clonality was defined as 1 minus Pielou's evenness computed on productive rearrangements. The inverse Simpson index, applied to productive templates, was used to measure T cell diversity. T cell density was defined as TCR beta template counts normalized to usable DNA, with usable DNA estimated by amplification and sequencing of housekeeping genes. TCR metrics were compared across histologic stages using two-sided Kruskal-Wallis tests. Not all clones reach the TCRdb copy of this immuneACCESS table, which keeps in-frame sequences only. Checked studies attribute under half of the gap to unresolved V genes and leave the rest unexplained. The DNA gave D and trimming, while V, J and clone size come from that table. The sample yields about 4,900 clones; around four fifths were counted once. 8.2% of the sample lies in the top ten.

Patients underwent resection in Japan or China between the mid-2010s and the late 2010s. The histologic diagnosis of each case was independently confirmed on H&E slides by two lung cancer pathologists. Macro-dissection after pathologic assessment enriched premalignant or tumor cells for nucleic acid extraction. FFPE tissue was used for DNA isolation with the AllPrep DNA/RNA FFPE Kit. The receptor's source is an older person with lung adenocarcinoma. Sequencing input: FFPE minimally invasive lung adenocarcinoma tissue. In light of the paper, this sample's cell subset or site label describes: micro-invasive lung adenocarcinoma (MIA).

The nucleotide sequence is given as TGTGCCAGAACTGCGAGGCCCCAAATCACAGATACGCAGTATTTT. Its amino acids are CARTARPQITDTQYF. The chain was built from TRBV19 and TRBJ2-3, with the D gene not clear enough to name. From the cysteine up to the phenylalanine, the CDR3 has a length of 15 residues. Only the CDR3 DNA stays, 45 bases, in frame from base 1. CDR1 and CDR2, looked up from the germline V gene (reference sequence), are LNHDA and SQIVND. V drops 9 bases and J drops 2 bases, leaving 18 bases in between.